The clone carrying this T cell receptor (beta chain) was seen repeatedly, ten times or more. Antigen unknown. The germline V gene encodes CDR1 SQVTM and CDR2 ANQGSEA. This CDR3 has 14 residues. The V end lost 8 bases, the J end lost 4 bases, and 18 bases lay between the germline ends. Genomic DNA acted as the template from which TCR beta VDJ combination and CDR3 sequence profiling were carried out. One entry per CDR3 protein, called by TCRdb with MiXCR from the reads. Of just over 200,000 distinct CDR3 sequences in the sample, about 62% were seen once. The sample is drawn from a study of CD8+CD57+ T cells in acquired aplastic anemia. Regarding the study as a whole: Patients and controls shared 25 to 30 CD8+ CDR3 sequences, highly expressed in patients.

Patients sequenced had flow cytometry evidence of CD8+CD57+ cell expansion. The sequencing input was sorted CD4+, CD8+, or CD8+CD57+ T cells (not recorded which) from PBMCs. V is TRBV29-1 and J is TRBJ2-4, with a possible D match to TRBD2 (5 bases). This sequence was found in a human donor with aplastic anemia. DNA for the CDR3: TGCAGCCCCGCGTCGAGGGTCGCGAAAAACATTCAGTACTTC. Its translation: CSPASRVAKNIQYF.